The T cell receptor beta chain under discussion was sequenced for a study of T cell repertoires in aging, cancer and after chemotherapy. This clonotype is deemed medium-sized. TCR beta rearrangements were amplified from peripheral blood genomic DNA. Germline V lookup: CDR1 LNHDA, CDR2 SQIVND (reference sequence). V gave up 10 bases and J gave up 0 bases, with 15 bases separating them. The CDR3 is 14 residues long. Rearranged V-D-J TRB sequences were amplified with a mixed TRB-A/B primer pool. MiXCR, run by TCRdb on the multiplex PCR reads, gives a single entry per CDR3 protein. Of about 1,800 distinct CDR3 sequences in the sample, 28% were seen once.

The rearrangement links TRBV19 to TRBJ1-2; a possible D gene is TRBD1 (5 bases). The material sequenced was blood. The TCR comes from a human donor with a solid tumor. CDR3 nucleotides: TGTGCCACTCGGGGCAGGGAGGCTAACTATGGCTACACCTTC. It translates to CATRGREANYGYTF.